What follows is one T cell receptor beta chain and its context. This sample is drawn from a study of blood T cell repertoires in COVID-19. Study in general: In each case, the material was cDNA or gDNA derived from T cells, B-cell-depleted T cells, or PBMCs.

Original analysis: Reference gene primers were amplified, and this amplification served to estimate nucleated cell counts. Produced via immunoSEQ multiplex PCR; TCRdb's table is partial and in-frame only. That table supplies the V and J calls and clone size; D and trimming were determined from the DNA. The sample includes over 200,000 clones, nearly 90% of them seen just once. The CDR3 runs 16 residues. Germline lookup yields CDR1 MNHNS and CDR2 SASEGT. Trimming took 2 bases from V and 0 from J; bases not matched to a gene: 4. The chain uses TRBV6-1 and TRBJ1-1; TRBD1 aligns across 9 bases. The TCR sequence derives from a woman aged 25 to 45 with acute COVID-19. The sequenced sample consisted of PBMCs or T cells enriched from blood (not recorded which). CDR3 amino acids: CASSEYGTGMNTEAFF. As DNA, the CDR3 is TGTGCCAGCAGTGAATACGGGACAGGGATGAACACTGAAGCTTTCTTT.